This is a list of T cell receptor beta chains from one sample in a study of regulatory T cells in long-lasting Graves disease. Each CDR3 protein gets one entry after TCRdb re-called the multiplex PCR reads with MiXCR. This sample yields over 500,000 distinct CDR3 sequences, of which roughly a sixth are seen a single time; around 12% belongs to the top ten. Another study also made use of these data, one on T cells in Graves' hyperthyroidism and ophthalmopathy.

Here the sequenced sample was peripheral blood mononuclear cells (PBMCs), taken at new diagnosis, from a patient treated with antithyroid drugs. Receptor source: a man between 18 and 35 years old with Graves disease. Each CDR3 is given with its conserved first and last residue. The order of the fields is V gene, J gene, D gene, CDR3 protein. The D gene is left open where the match is weak.

V: TRBV30; J: TRBJ1-5; D: TRBD1; CDR3: CAWSPGQGAKPQHF
V: TRBV29-1; J: TRBJ2-1; D: .; CDR3: CSVAGWNEQFF
V: TRBV6-2/TRBV6-3; J: TRBJ2-3; D: .; CDR3: CASSYLGTTRGDWRTQYF
V: TRBV20-1; J: TRBJ1-2; D: .; CDR3: CSAESGYSYGYTF
V: TRBV6-1; J: TRBJ1-4; D: TRBD1; CDR3: CASSRTGAGDEKLFF
V: TRBV10-3; J: TRBJ2-3; D: TRBD2; CDR3: CAISPGTSGDTQYF
V: TRBV28; J: TRBJ1-2; D: TRBD1; CDR3: CASLTGGYGYTF
V: TRBV7-2; J: TRBJ2-5; D: .; CDR3: CASSREPGEETQYF
V: TRBV29-1; J: TRBJ2-1; D: TRBD2; CDR3: CSVRLAAHNEQFF
V: TRBV20-1; J: TRBJ1-2; D: .; CDR3: CSAPDPNYGYTF
V: TRBV12-3/TRBV12-4; J: TRBJ2-7; D: .; CDR3: CASSSTPPGEEQYF